This paragraph covers one T cell receptor (beta chain) sequence. Antigen: not known. The data originate from a study of cytomegalovirus exposure and HLA in healthy donors. PCR amplification relied on 60 Vbeta primers (plus 13 Jbeta primers). Here immunoSEQ multiplex PCR was the method, and the copy in TCRdb shows in-frame clones only, minus some. The repertoire shows roughly 200,000 clones; the top ten hold about 6.8%. Trimming pared 5 bases from V and 2 bases from J, leaving 13 bases between. CDR1 is MNHEY, CDR2 SVGAGI, per germline. The CDR3 totals 15 residues. Study outcomes and limitations: For cytomegalovirus status, the classifier reportedly gave diagnoses with high specificity and sensitivity.

The chain joins TRBV6-5 to TRBJ1-3; D is perhaps TRBD1 (6 bases). This sequence was found in a man aged 30-40 years in good health and CMV-seronegative. Sequencing used PBMCs. The CDR3 DNA follows: TGTGCCAGCAGTACCTTCAGGGGAGCTGGAAACACCATATATTTT. This gives the protein CASSTFRGAGNTIYF.